This T cell receptor beta chain was documented in a study of cytomegalovirus exposure and HLA in healthy donors. Study outcomes and limitations: Sequencing depth roughly uniform across donors was assumed in presence/absence analyses.

The CDR3 runs to 11 residues. Trimming shortened V by 6 bases and J by 6 bases, and 9 bases separated the two germline ends. The V gene's germline CDR1 is MNHNY and CDR2 SVGAGI (reference sequence). Regarding this clone: Its specificity is unknown.

The PCR contained 60 Vbeta and 13 Jbeta primers. The table came from immunoSEQ multiplex PCR; TCRdb's copy has only in-frame clones and leaves some out. The sample carries around 150,000 clones, around 79% recorded once. Donors consisted of healthy bone marrow donors. The origin of this receptor is a man in his forties in good health and CMV-seropositive. J is TRBJ2-7 and V is TRBV6-6; D may be TRBD1 (5 bases). Sequencing was carried out using PBMCs. The CDR3 DNA reads TGTGCCAGCAGGCGACAGTTCGAGCAGTACTTC. It yields the protein CASRRQFEQYF.